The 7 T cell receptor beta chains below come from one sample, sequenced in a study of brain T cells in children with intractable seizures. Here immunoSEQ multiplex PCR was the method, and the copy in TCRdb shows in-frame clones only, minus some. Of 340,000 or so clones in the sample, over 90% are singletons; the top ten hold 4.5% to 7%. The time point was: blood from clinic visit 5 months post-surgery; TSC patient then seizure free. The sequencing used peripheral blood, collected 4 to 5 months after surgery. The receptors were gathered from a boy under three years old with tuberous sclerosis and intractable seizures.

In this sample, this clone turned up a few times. CDR3 bases: TGTGCCAGCAGCCCGGGGACGGCCTTGGGGCAGCCCCAGCATTTT. This codes for CASSPGTALGQPQHF. The rearrangement joins TRBV5-8 to TRBJ1-5; D is possibly TRBD1 (5 bases). With 4 bases removed from V and 7 bases from J, the gap between germline ends came to 18 bases. Germline V gene sequence: CDR1 SGHTS, CDR2 YDEGEE. The CDR3 has 15 amino acids.

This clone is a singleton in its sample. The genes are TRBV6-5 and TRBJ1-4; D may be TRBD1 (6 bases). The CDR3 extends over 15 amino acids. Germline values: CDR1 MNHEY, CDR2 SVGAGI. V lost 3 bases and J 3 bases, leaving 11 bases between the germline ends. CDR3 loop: CASSYSQGANEKLFF. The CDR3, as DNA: TGTGCCAGCAGTTATTCACAGGGTGCTAATGAAAAACTGTTTTTT.

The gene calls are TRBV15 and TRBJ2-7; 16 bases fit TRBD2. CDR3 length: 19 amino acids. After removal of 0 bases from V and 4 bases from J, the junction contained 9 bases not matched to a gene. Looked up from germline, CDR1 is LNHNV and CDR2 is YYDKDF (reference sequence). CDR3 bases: TGTGCCACCAGCAGAGATTTAGGGACTAGCGGGAGGGCCTGGTACGAGCAGTACTTC. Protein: CATSRDLGTSGRAWYEQYF. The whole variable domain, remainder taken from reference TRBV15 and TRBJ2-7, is DAMVIQNPRYQVTQFGKPVTLSCSQTLNHNVMYWYQQKSSQAPKLLFHYYDKDFNNEADTPDNFQSRRPNTSFCFLDIRSPGLGDTAMYLCATSRDLGTSGRAWYEQYFGPGTRLTVT.

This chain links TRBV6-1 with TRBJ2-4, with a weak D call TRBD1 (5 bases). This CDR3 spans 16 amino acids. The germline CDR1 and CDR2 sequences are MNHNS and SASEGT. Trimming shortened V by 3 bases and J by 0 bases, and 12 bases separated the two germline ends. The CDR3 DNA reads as TGTGCCAGCAGTGAGCCAGGGATAAGAGCCAAAAACATTCAGTACTTC. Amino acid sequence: CASSEPGIRAKNIQYF.

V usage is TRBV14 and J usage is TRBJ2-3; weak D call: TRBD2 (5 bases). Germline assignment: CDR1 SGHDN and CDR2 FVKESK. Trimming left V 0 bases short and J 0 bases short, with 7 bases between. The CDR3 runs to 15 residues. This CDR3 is CASSQEAASTDTQYF. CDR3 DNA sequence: TGTGCCAGCAGCCAAGAAGCGGCTAGCACAGATACGCAGTATTTT.

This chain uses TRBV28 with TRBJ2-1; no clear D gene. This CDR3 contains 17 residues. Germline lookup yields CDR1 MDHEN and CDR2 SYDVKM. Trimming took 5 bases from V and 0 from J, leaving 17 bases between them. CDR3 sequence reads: CASSADRRRSSYNEQFF. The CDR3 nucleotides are TGTGCCAGCAGTGCAGACCGACGGCGTAGCTCCTACAATGAGCAGTTCTTC.

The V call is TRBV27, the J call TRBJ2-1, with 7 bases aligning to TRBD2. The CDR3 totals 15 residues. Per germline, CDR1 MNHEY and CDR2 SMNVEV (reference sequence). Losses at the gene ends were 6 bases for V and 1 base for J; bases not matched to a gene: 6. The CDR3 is CASSLPSGSYNEQFF. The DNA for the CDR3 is TGTGCCAGCAGCCTCCCTAGCGGTTCCTACAATGAGCAGTTCTTC.